The 31 T cell receptor beta chains reported below all come from one sample, sequenced in a study of T cells in Graves' hyperthyroidism and ophthalmopathy. TCR beta CDR3 regions were amplified from RNA. An initial round of RT-PCR targeting the TCR CDR3 relied on the HTBI primer set. TCRdb passed the multiplex PCR reads through MiXCR, listing each CDR3 protein once. The sample holds about 180,000 distinct CDR3 sequences; about 17% are singletons and the top ten take 29%. Sequenced material: blood. These receptors were collected from a woman in her forties or fifties with Graves' hyperthyroidism.

This clonotype appeared many times. The genes are TRBV5-1 and TRBJ2-3; TRBD1 matches 9 bases. The CDR3 runs 15 residues. Germline assignment: CDR1 SGHRS and CDR2 YFSETQ. Losses at the gene ends were 4 bases for V and 5 bases for J; bases not matched to a gene: 8. The chain's CDR3 is CASSPGQGPIDTQYF. CDR3 DNA sequence: TGCGCCAGCAGCCCAGGACAGGGGCCCATAGATACGCAGTATTTT.

This clonotype came up many times. The chain is built from TRBV5-1 and TRBJ2-1; D ambiguous. CDR1 and CDR2 (germline): SGHRS, YFSETQ. The V and J ends lost 5 bases and 10 bases respectively, with 16 bases between them. CDR3 length equals 13 residues. The CDR3 loop reads CASSALPYQEQFF. The CDR3 DNA follows: TGCGCCAGCAGTGCCCTCCCCTATCAAGAGCAGTTCTTC.

V is TRBV28 and J is TRBJ2-6, with a tentative D call TRBD1 (6 bases). The V end lost 5 bases, the J end lost 0 bases, and 11 bases lay between the germline ends. The CDR3 contains 16 residues. Germline V gene sequence: CDR1 MDHEN, CDR2 SYDVKM. The CDR3 protein is CASSNYRVSGANVLTF. In DNA, the CDR3 is TGTGCCAGCAGTAATTACAGGGTCTCTGGGGCCAACGTCCTGACTTTC.

The rearrangement links TRBV5-1 to TRBJ2-5; 7 nucleotides line up with TRBD2. The V and J ends lost 0 bases and 2 bases, in that order; junction bases with no gene match: 7. CDR1 and CDR2 from the germline V gene are SGHRS and YFSETQ. This CDR3 is built from 16 residues. The CDR3 protein is CASSLGGTTSQETQYF. CDR3 sequence (DNA): TGCGCCAGCAGCTTGGGGGGGACTACCTCACAAGAGACCCAGTACTTC.

The V and J genes are TRBV20-1 and TRBJ2-7, with a possible D match to TRBD1 (6 bases). Germline lookup yields CDR1 DFQATT and CDR2 SNEGSKA (reference sequence). The CDR3 is made up of 15 amino acids. The V gene lost 5 bases and the J gene lost 4 bases, with 21 bases spanning the gap. CDR3 sequence (DNA): TGCAGTGCTCCACTCCGGGCGCAGGGGAGATACGAGCAGTACTTC. This gives the protein CSAPLRAQGRYEQYF.

This clonotype was observed many times. The chain uses TRBV28 and TRBJ2-1, with 9 bases aligning to TRBD2. Germline lookup yields CDR1 MDHEN and CDR2 SYDVKM. The CDR3 runs to 16 residues. V was clipped by 3 bases and J by 7 bases; unmatched bases: 10. CDR3: CASSFIKASGENEQFF. The CDR3 nucleotides read TGTGCCAGCAGTTTTATTAAGGCTAGCGGGGAAAATGAGCAGTTCTTC.

This clonotype was recorded a few times. A clone one base away is much larger, so this may be a read error. This chain links TRBV7-8 with TRBJ1-1, with a weak D call TRBD1 (5 bases). CDR3 size: 15 residues. V was shortened by 2 bases and J by 4 bases, with 14 bases between the two germline ends. Germline assignment: CDR1 SGHVS and CDR2 FQNEAQ. The CDR3 DNA is TGTGCCAGCAGCTTACCCGGGGCGCTGGGCACTGAAGCTTTCTTT. This gives the protein CASSLPGALGTEAFF.

This clonotype was seen only a few times. The genes are TRBV5-5 and TRBJ1-5; D is possibly TRBD1 (6 bases). Trimming cost V 4 bases and J 4 bases, with 15 bases left between them. The CDR3 contains 15 residues. In germline, CDR1 is SGHKS, CDR2 YYEKEE (reference sequence). CDR3 DNA: TGTGCCAGCAGCCGGGACACTATTAGTAATCAGCCCCAGCATTTT. It translates to CASSRDTISNQPQHF.

Of note for this clonotype: This may come from a read error, since a much larger clone is one base off. The chain employs TRBV4-1 and TRBJ2-3; 8 nucleotides align to TRBD2. The CDR3 has 16 residues. V trimming: 3 bases; J trimming: 2 bases; junction bases outside the gene matches: 7. Germline CDR1 reads MGHRA; CDR2 reads YSYEKL. Here the CDR3 DNA reads TGCGCCAGCAGCCATTCCGGGACTAGGGACACAGATACGCAGTATTTT. Its protein is CASSHSGTRDTDTQYF.

The V and J genes are TRBV25-1 and TRBJ2-3, with 14 bases lining up with TRBD2. The CDR3 has 17 residues. Germline loops: CDR1 MGHDK, CDR2 SYGVNS. V was clipped by 4 bases and J by 0 bases; unmatched bases: 3. CDR3 protein: CASSGGLAGVSTDTQYF. In DNA form, the CDR3 reads TGTGCCAGCAGTGGGGGACTAGCGGGGGTGAGCACAGATACGCAGTATTTT.

This clonotype appeared a few times. The rearrangement joins TRBV15 to TRBJ1-3; a possible D gene is TRBD1 (5 bases). V dropped 0 bases and J dropped 1 base, with 7 bases sitting between them. The CDR3 runs 15 residues. Germline V CDR1 and CDR2: LNHNV, YYDKDF (reference sequence). The CDR3 loop reads CATSREWGSGNTIYF. The CDR3 coding sequence is TGTGCCACCAGCAGAGAATGGGGGTCTGGAAACACCATATATTTT.

This clonotype was observed a handful of times. V usage is TRBV11-3 and J usage is TRBJ2-3; 7 positions match TRBD1. V shed 5 bases, J shed 2 bases, and the junction held 4 bases outside the gene matches. The CDR3 loop spans 14 amino acids. Germline CDR1 reads SGHNT; CDR2 reads YENEEA. The CDR3 sequence: CASSPGQHTDTQYF. DNA for the CDR3: TGTGCCAGCAGCCCGGGACAGCACACAGATACGCAGTATTTT. Full variable domain (missing parts from reference TRBV11-3 and TRBJ2-3): EAGVVQSPRYKIIEKKQPVAFWCNPISGHNTLYWYLQNLGQGPELLIRYENEEAVDDSQLPKDRFSAERLKGVDSTLKIQPAELGDSAVYLCASSPGQHTDTQYFGPGTRLTVL.

There are many counts of this clonotype. The rearrangement joins TRBV6-1 to TRBJ2-5, with D possibly matching TRBD1 (6 bases). V was pared by 6 bases and J by 5 bases, with 16 bases between. This CDR3 has 14 amino acids. CDR1 is MNHNS and CDR2 is SASEGT in the germline V gene. CDR3 sequence reads: CASSVLRGMETQYF. CDR3 bases: TGTGCCAGCAGCGTTTTAAGGGGGATGGAGACCCAGTACTTC.

This clonotype came up many times. The chain recombines TRBV6-2 or TRBV6-3 with TRBJ1-4, with D uncertain. Trimming left V 6 bases short and J 2 bases short, with 10 bases between. From germline, CDR1 is MNHEY and CDR2 SVGEGT. The CDR3 is made up of 14 amino acids. CDR3 nucleotides: TGTGCCAGCAGACCTGGAGGTACTAATGAAAAACTGTTTTTT. Translating it yields CASRPGGTNEKLFF.

This clonotype is a singleton in its sample. CDR3 nucleotide sequence: TGTGCCAGTAGTAGGAAAGGCACTGAAGCTTTCTTT. Its translation is CASSRKGTEAFF. The J gene is TRBJ1-1, the V gene TRBV19; the D is unclear. The germline gives CDR1 LNHDA, CDR2 SQIVND (reference sequence). This CDR3 comprises 12 residues. Trimming pared 4 bases from V and 4 bases from J, leaving 7 bases between.

This clonotype showed up many times. This chain uses TRBV20-1 with TRBJ1-2, with D perhaps TRBD1 (6 bases). CDR3 length: 14 residues. The germline gives CDR1 DFQATT, CDR2 SNEGSKA (reference sequence). The V gene lost 3 bases and the J gene lost 4 bases, with 15 bases spanning the gap. DNA of the CDR3: TGCAGTGCTAGGGACCTCAGGGGCCTCTATGGCTACACCTTC. Translation gives CSARDLRGLYGYTF.

This rearrangement joins TRBV28 to TRBJ2-5; D might be TRBD2 (5 bases). This CDR3 spans 11 amino acids. CDR1 and CDR2 from the germline V gene are MDHEN and SYDVKM. V was pared by 11 bases and J by 5 bases, with 12 bases between. CDR3 in amino acids: CAATRAETQYF. CDR3 sequence (DNA): TGTGCCGCCACGAGGGCGGAGACCCAGTACTTC.

At least ten counts were recorded for this clonotype. The V gene is TRBV18, the J gene TRBJ2-5, with D perhaps matching TRBD1 (5 bases). The CDR3 totals 13 residues. Trimming pared 2 bases from V and 3 bases from J, leaving 7 bases between. Per the germline V gene, CDR1 is KGHSH and CDR2 is LQKENI. The CDR3 spells CASSPNRKETQYF. In nucleotides, the CDR3 is TGTGCCAGCTCACCAAACAGGAAAGAGACCCAGTACTTC.

The chain is built from TRBV29-1 and TRBJ2-7, with 8 bases aligning to TRBD1. Germline values: CDR1 SQVTM, CDR2 ANQGSEA. V gave up 4 bases and J gave up 5 bases; unmatched junction bases: 7. The CDR3 extends over 13 amino acids. CDR3 protein: CSVVGQGADEQYF. The CDR3 DNA sequence: TGCAGCGTTGTCGGCCAGGGGGCAGACGAGCAGTACTTC.

This clonotype was found many times. The chain joins TRBV7-8 to TRBJ1-6; TRBD1 aligns across 7 bases. In germline, CDR1 is SGHVS, CDR2 FQNEAQ. With 8 bases clipped from V and 0 bases from J, the junction kept 10 bases outside the gene matches. The CDR3 is 17 amino acids. For the CDR3, the DNA is TGTGCCAGCTCCCCGGGACAGAGCAGCTCCTATAATTCACCCCTCCACTTT. It yields the protein CASSPGQSSSYNSPLHF.

There are many counts of this clonotype. The chain combines TRBV12-3 or TRBV12-4 with TRBJ2-1; 9 bases match TRBD1. The CDR3 covers 15 residues. Germline trimming cut 2 bases from V and 4 bases from J; bases unmatched to any gene: 3. The CDR3 region is CASSLSGTGYNEQFF. CDR3 in DNA: TGTGCCAGCAGTTTATCAGGGACAGGGTACAATGAGCAGTTCTTC.

This clonotype came up many times. The chain couples TRBV2 to TRBJ2-3; D might be TRBD1 (6 bases). CDR3 length: 15 amino acids. Trimming left V 2 bases short and J 0 bases short, with 9 bases between. CDR1 and CDR2 (germline): SNHLY, FYNNEI. The CDR3 loop is CASSETGYSTDTQYF. CDR3 nucleotide sequence: TGTGCCAGCAGTGAAACAGGGTATAGCACAGATACGCAGTATTTT.

There are a few counts of this clonotype. This chain joins TRBV19 and TRBJ1-5; tentatively, D is TRBD1 (6 bases). Germline V gene lookup returns CDR1 LNHDA and CDR2 SQIVND (reference sequence). V shed 7 bases and J shed 4 bases, with 14 bases lying between them. This CDR3 is 14 amino acids long. The CDR3 is CASTSTGRNQPQHF. CDR3 in DNA: TGTGCCAGTACCTCGACAGGCCGGAATCAGCCCCAGCATTTT.

A word on this clonotype: A junction boundary mismatches the germline segment, possibly from a read error. The chain carries TRBV28 and TRBJ2-5, with 9 bases fitting TRBD2. The germline V gene encodes CDR1 MDHEN and CDR2 SYDVKM. This CDR3 has 12 amino acids. Here the CDR3 reads CASSARGTSIHF. The CDR3 DNA sequence: TGTGCCAGCAGTGCTAGGGGGACTAGCATACACTTC.

This clonotype was detected ten times or more. The J gene is TRBJ2-3, the V gene TRBV7-2; D gene ambiguous. V dropped 2 bases and J dropped 0 bases, with 9 bases sitting between them. Germline V gene data show CDR1 as SGHTA and CDR2 as FQGNSA. CDR3 size: 15 residues. CDR3 loop: CASSLYSTSTDTQYF. The CDR3, as DNA: TGTGCCAGCAGCTTATATTCGACTAGCACAGATACGCAGTATTTT.

The rearrangement uses TRBV5-1 and TRBJ2-3, with D hard to call. Trimming removed 4 bases at V and 0 bases at J, with 15 bases between. CDR1 SGHRS and CDR2 YFSETQ come from the germline V gene. The CDR3 runs to 16 residues. Written as DNA, the CDR3 is TGCGCCAGCAGCGATCCGGCTAGACCTAGCACAGATACGCAGTATTTT. It specifies CASSDPARPSTDTQYF.

This clonotype was seen ten or more times. The V gene is TRBV28, the J gene TRBJ2-7; either TRBD1 or TRBD2 may fit D (5 bases each). Germline V gene sequence: CDR1 MDHEN, CDR2 SYDVKM. V was shortened by 3 bases and J by 7 bases, with 19 bases between the two germline ends. The CDR3 is 15 amino acids. The CDR3 DNA follows: TGTGCCAGCAGTTTGGGACCAGGTCCTAGGGAGGAGCAGTACTTC. Protein sequence: CASSLGPGPREEQYF.

There are many counts of this clonotype. The chain is built from TRBV19 and TRBJ1-5; D is unclear. This CDR3 is built from 14 residues. Germline V gene lookup returns CDR1 LNHDA and CDR2 SQIVND (reference sequence). V gave up 5 bases and J gave up 2 bases, with 10 bases separating them. Written as DNA, the CDR3 is TGTGCCAGTAGTTCCGGACTGGGCAATCAGCCCCAGCATTTT. Translated: CASSSGLGNQPQHF.

This clonotype was counted at least ten times. J is TRBJ2-7 and V is TRBV27; TRBD1 aligns across 9 bases. From germline, CDR1 is MNHEY and CDR2 SMNVEV (reference sequence). The J segment lost 2 bases and the V segment lost 1 base, leaving 6 bases of the junction unmatched. The CDR3 totals 16 residues. CDR3 DNA sequence: TGTGCCAGCAGTTTATTCGGGACAGGGAACACCTACGAGCAGTACTTC. Translation gives CASSLFGTGNTYEQYF.

This clonotype showed up many times. The V gene is TRBV6-1, the J gene TRBJ1-2, with no clear D. The CDR3 loop spans 13 amino acids. The germline V gene encodes CDR1 MNHNS and CDR2 SASEGT. Trimming took 10 bases from V and 8 from J, leaving 20 bases between them. CDR3 in amino acids: CATSLEGSRGYTF. CDR3 DNA sequence: TGTGCCACTTCTTTGGAAGGTTCGCGCGGCTACACCTTC.

The chain couples TRBV12-3 or TRBV12-4 to TRBJ1-4; D gene uncertain. Between the trimmed V and J ends, which lost 7 bases and 7 bases, there was a span of 13 bases. The CDR3 is 13 amino acids. Written as DNA, the CDR3 is TGTGCCAGCACCTTAGGAGGGTCTGAAAAACTGTTTTTT. Its protein is CASTLGGSEKLFF.